This TCR beta chain was found in a study of CD8 T cells in Susac syndrome. Overall study: The Susac syndrome patients that were sequenced included roughly six with active disease and roughly 8 in remission. At blood draw, Susac syndrome patients were therapy-naive, on corticosteroids, or on intravenous immunoglobulin alone.

The authors reverse transcribed roughly 0.5 to 1 ug RNA with random hexamers. The TCR beta CDR3 was amplified by immunoSEQ multiplex PCR across 54 Vbeta, 13 Jbeta. TCRdb re-called the immunoSEQ multiplex PCR reads through MiXCR, storing one row per CDR3 protein. This table has roughly 190,000 distinct CDR3 sequences, approximately 95% appearing once. The junction had 17 bases not matched to a gene; V was cut back by 9 bases and J by 9 bases. Per the germline V gene, CDR1 is MNHEY and CDR2 is SVGEGT. The CDR3 spans 15 residues. This receptor was identified in a human donor with Susac syndrome. The chain couples TRBV6-2 or TRBV6-3 to TRBJ2-1; 7 nucleotides agree with TRBD2. The sample taken for sequencing was CD8+ T cells from PBMCs. The CDR3 loop reads CASTWGGGVFGEQFF. The CDR3 DNA follows: TGTGCCAGTACATGGGGGGGTGGTGTCTTCGGTGAGCAGTTCTTC.